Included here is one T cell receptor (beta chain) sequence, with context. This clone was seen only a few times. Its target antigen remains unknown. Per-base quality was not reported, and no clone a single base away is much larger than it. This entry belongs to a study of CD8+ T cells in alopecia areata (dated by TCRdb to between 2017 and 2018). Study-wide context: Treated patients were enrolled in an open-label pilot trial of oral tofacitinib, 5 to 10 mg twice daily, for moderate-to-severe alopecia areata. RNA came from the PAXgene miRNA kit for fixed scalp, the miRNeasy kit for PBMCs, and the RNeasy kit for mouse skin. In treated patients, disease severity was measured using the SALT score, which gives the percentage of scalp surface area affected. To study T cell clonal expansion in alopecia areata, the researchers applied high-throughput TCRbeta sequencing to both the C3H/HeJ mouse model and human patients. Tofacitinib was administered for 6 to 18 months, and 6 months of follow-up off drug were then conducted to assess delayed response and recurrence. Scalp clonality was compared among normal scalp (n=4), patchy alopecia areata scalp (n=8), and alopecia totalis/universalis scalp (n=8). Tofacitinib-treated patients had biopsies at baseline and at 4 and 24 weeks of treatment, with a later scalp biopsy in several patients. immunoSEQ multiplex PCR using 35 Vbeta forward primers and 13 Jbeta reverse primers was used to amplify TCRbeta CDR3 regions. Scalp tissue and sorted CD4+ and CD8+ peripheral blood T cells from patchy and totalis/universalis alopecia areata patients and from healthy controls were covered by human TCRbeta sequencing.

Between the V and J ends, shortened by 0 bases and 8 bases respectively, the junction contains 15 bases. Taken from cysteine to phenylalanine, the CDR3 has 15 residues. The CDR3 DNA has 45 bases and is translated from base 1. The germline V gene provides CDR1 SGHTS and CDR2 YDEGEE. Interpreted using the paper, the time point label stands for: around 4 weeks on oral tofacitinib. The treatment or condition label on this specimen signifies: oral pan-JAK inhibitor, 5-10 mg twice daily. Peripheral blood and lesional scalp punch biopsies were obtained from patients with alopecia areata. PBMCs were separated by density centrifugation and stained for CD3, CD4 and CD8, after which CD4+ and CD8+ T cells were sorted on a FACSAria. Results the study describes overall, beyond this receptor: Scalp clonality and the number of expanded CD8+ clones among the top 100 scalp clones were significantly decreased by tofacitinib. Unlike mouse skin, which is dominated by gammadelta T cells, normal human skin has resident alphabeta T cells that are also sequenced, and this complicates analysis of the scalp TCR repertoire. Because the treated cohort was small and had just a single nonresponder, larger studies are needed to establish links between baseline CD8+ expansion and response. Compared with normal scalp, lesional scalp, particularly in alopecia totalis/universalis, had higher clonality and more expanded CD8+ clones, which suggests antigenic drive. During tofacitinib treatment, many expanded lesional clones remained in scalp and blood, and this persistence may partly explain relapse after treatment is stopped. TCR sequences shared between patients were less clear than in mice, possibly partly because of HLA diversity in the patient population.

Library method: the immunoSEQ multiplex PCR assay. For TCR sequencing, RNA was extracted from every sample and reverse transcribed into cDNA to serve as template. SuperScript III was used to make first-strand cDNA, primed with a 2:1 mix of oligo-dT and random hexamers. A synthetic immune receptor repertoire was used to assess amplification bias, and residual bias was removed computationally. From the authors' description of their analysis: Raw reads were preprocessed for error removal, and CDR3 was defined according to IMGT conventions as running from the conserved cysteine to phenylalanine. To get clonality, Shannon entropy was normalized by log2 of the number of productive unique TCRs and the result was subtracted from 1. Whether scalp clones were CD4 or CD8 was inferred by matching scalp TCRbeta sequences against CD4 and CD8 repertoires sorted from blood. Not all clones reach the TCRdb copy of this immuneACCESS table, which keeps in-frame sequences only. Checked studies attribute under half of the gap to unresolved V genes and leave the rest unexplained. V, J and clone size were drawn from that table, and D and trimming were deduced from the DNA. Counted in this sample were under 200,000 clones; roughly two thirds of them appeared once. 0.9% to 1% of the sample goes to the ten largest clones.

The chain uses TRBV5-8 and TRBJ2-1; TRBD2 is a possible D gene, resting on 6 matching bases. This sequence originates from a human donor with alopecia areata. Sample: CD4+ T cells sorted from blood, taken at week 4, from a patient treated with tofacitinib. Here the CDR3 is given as CASSLAPRLVHEQFF. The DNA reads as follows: TGTGCCAGCAGCTTGGCCCCAAGACTAGTCCATGAGCAGTTCTTC.